This is a list of T cell receptor beta chains from one sample in a study of blood T cells in healthy people across ages. A single record per CDR3 protein comes from TCRdb applying MiXCR to the 5' RACE reads. The sample shows roughly 830,000 distinct CDR3 sequences, around 62% of them seen only once. Sequencing was done on a sample of blood. The receptor source for this set is a man aged 25 to 40 in good health. CDR3s include the opening cysteine and the closing phenylalanine or tryptophan. The order of the fields is D gene, clone size, V gene, J gene, CDR3 protein, CDR3 DNA. The D gene is left open where the match is weak. Rows give clone size only sometimes, using once, few, many, or a class for an expanded clone.

>-|-|TRBV6-7|TRBJ2-1
CASSYGHSTGEQFF
TGTGCCAGCAGTTACGGTCACTCCACGGGTGAGCAGTTCTTC
>-|many|TRBV11-1|TRBJ1-1
CASSLVGATEAFF
TGTGCCAGCAGCTTAGTTGGGGCCACTGAAGCTTTCTTT
>-|few|TRBV12-3/TRBV12-4|TRBJ2-1
CASSPLGAGFYNEQFF
TGTGCCAGCAGTCCCCTTGGTGCAGGGTTCTACAATGAGCAGTTCTTC
>-|-|TRBV6-5|TRBJ1-2
CASSGTSIFVDPYGYTF
TGTGCCAGCAGTGGGACTAGTATTTTTGTGGATCCCTATGGCTACACCTTC
>-|-|TRBV9|TRBJ1-5
CASSVDGGAGQPQHF
TGTGCCAGCAGCGTAGATGGAGGGGCAGGGCAGCCCCAGCATTTT
>-|-|TRBV5-1|TRBJ2-1
CASSYRRAGNEQFF
TGCGCCAGCAGCTACAGGAGGGCTGGGAATGAGCAGTTCTTC
>-|-|TRBV15|TRBJ1-2
CATSTEMGIGGYTF
TGTGCCACCAGCACTGAAATGGGAATTGGTGGCTACACCTTC
>TRBD1|-|TRBV7-9|TRBJ1-1
CASSKGQGAGNTEAFF
TGTGCCAGCAGCAAGGGACAGGGAGCCGGGAACACTGAAGCTTTCTTT
>TRBD1|-|TRBV6-7|TRBJ2-1
CASSYRDSGRLNEQFF
TGTGCCAGCAGTTACAGGGACAGTGGACGACTCAATGAGCAGTTCTTC
>-|-|TRBV7-2|TRBJ2-1
CASSPGWVSGYEQFF
TGTGCCAGCAGCCCGGGGTGGGTTTCGGGGTATGAGCAGTTCTTC
>-|few|TRBV7-2|TRBJ1-2
CASSLGQRLANYGYTF
TGTGCCAGCAGCTTAGGACAGCGCCTAGCTAACTATGGCTACACCTTC
>-|-|TRBV7-8|TRBJ2-7
CASSLEGINYEQYF
TGTGCCAGCAGCTTAGAGGGGATCAACTACGAGCAGTACTTC
>-|-|TRBV6-2/TRBV6-3|TRBJ2-3
CASSYMGRTDTQYF
TGTGCCAGCAGTTACATGGGCCGCACAGATACGCAGTATTTT
>-|-|TRBV5-1|TRBJ2-7
CASSLLLNTYEQYF
TGCGCCAGCAGCCTACTACTGAACACCTACGAGCAGTACTTC
>TRBD2|-|TRBV28|TRBJ2-4
CASTTGGRDIQYF
TGTGCCAGCACGACGGGGGGGCGGGACATTCAGTACTTC
>-|few|TRBV5-1|TRBJ2-5
CASRTGGSQETQYF
TGCGCCAGCCGTACGGGGGGCAGCCAAGAGACCCAGTACTTC
>TRBD1|-|TRBV5-1|TRBJ1-3
CASSLGQGARNTIYF
TGCGCCAGCAGCTTGGGGCAGGGGGCAAGAAACACCATATATTTT
>-|-|TRBV18|TRBJ2-3
CASSPQSGDTQYF
TGTGCCAGCTCACCACAGAGCGGAGATACGCAGTATTTT
>-|-|TRBV7-9|TRBJ2-5
CASSLENYERYF
TGTGCCAGCAGCTTAGAAAACTACGAGCGGTACTTC
>TRBD2|-|TRBV9|TRBJ2-7
CASSPGGGTSINEQYF
TGTGCCAGCAGCCCCGGGGGGGGGACCTCCATCAATGAGCAGTACTTC
>-|-|TRBV4-2|TRBJ2-5
CASSQSLGEETQYF
TGTGCCAGCAGCCAATCCTTGGGGGAAGAGACCCAGTACTTC
>-|-|TRBV20-1|TRBJ2-1
CSAAGRGASSYNEQFF
TGCAGTGCTGCAGGCCGGGGCGCGAGCTCCTACAATGAGCAGTTCTTC
>-|-|TRBV3-1|TRBJ2-2
CASSQPGELFF
TGTGCCAGCAGCCAACCCGGGGAGCTGTTTTTT
>-|few|TRBV27|TRBJ2-7
CASSIPSGEQYF
TGTGCCAGCAGTATCCCCTCAGGCGAGCAGTACTTC
>TRBD2|-|TRBV7-2|TRBJ2-1
CASSFAGGLDEQFF
TGTGCCAGCAGCTTTGCGGGGGGGCTGGATGAGCAGTTCTTC
>TRBD1|-|TRBV6-2/TRBV6-3|TRBJ2-3
CASSDERGPYLSDTQYF
TGTGCCAGCAGCGACGAGAGGGGGCCCTACCTTTCGGATACGCAGTATTTT
>-|-|TRBV28|TRBJ2-7
CASRTGTSHYEQYF
TGTGCCAGCAGAACCGGGACTTCCCACTACGAGCAGTACTTC
>-|-|TRBV7-6|TRBJ1-6
CASSLDMVGSPLHF
TGTGCCAGCAGCTTGGACATGGTGGGTTCACCCCTCCACTTT
>-|-|TRBV6-5|TRBJ2-3
CASSWSRDTQYF
TGTGCCAGCAGTTGGTCAAGGGATACGCAGTATTTT
>-|-|TRBV5-1|TRBJ1-4
CASSPGRANEKLFF
TGCGCCAGCAGCCCTGGTAGGGCGAATGAAAAACTGTTTTTT
>TRBD1|-|TRBV11-2|TRBJ1-1
CASSLDRGQGAFF
TGTGCCAGCAGCTTAGATAGAGGACAGGGAGCTTTCTTT
>-|few|TRBV15|TRBJ1-2
CATSQAEGGYTF
TGTGCCACCAGTCAGGCTGAAGGAGGCTACACCTTC
>-|-|TRBV29-1|TRBJ2-7
CSVERQGNSYEQYF
TGCAGCGTTGAACGGCAGGGGAACTCCTACGAGCAGTACTTC
>TRBD1|-|TRBV27|TRBJ2-5
CASSDHRTGPETQYF
TGTGCCAGCAGCGACCACCGGACAGGGCCAGAGACCCAGTACTTC
>TRBD2|-|TRBV11-1|TRBJ2-1
CASSGEGGGGEQFF
TGTGCCAGCAGCGGGGAGGGCGGGGGTGGTGAGCAGTTCTTC